These 24 T cell receptor beta chains were all obtained from the same sample, sequenced in a study of cytomegalovirus exposure and HLA in healthy donors. 60 Vbeta and 13 Jbeta primers were used in PCR. Profiling relied on immunoSEQ multiplex PCR, and the TCRdb table lists in-frame clones only, not all of them. The table lists 110,000 to 150,000 clones, around 77% of them singletons. The sample was PBMCs. The receptors shown here come from a woman in her 50s in good health and CMV-seronegative.

This clone was observed many times. V and J are TRBV10-3 and TRBJ2-7; D unclear. CDR3 length: 11 residues. V was pared by 10 bases and J by 3 bases, with 10 bases between. CDR1 and CDR2 (germline): ENHRY, SYGVKD. The CDR3 region has the DNA TGTGCCACTTATGGAGACTACGAGCAGTACTTC. It encodes CATYGDYEQYF.

The chain employs TRBV10-3 and TRBJ2-3; 9 positions match TRBD1. The V gene end was trimmed by 8 bases and the J gene end by 2 bases; junction bases not matched to a gene: 2. Germline CDR1 ENHRY, CDR2 SYGVKD. The length of the CDR3 is 13 residues. CDR3 DNA: TGTGCCATCTGGACAGGGGACACAGATACGCAGTATTTT. This encodes CAIWTGDTDTQYF.

The chain recombines TRBV18 with TRBJ2-7; D gene ambiguous. CDR1 and CDR2 (germline): KGHSH, LQKENI. The CDR3 is made up of 12 amino acids. The ends were cut back, 2 bases at V and 5 bases at J, with 7 bases in the middle. For the CDR3, the DNA is TGTGCCAGCTCACCATCCAGGAACGAGCAGTACTTC. It codes for CASSPSRNEQYF.

The genes are TRBV2 and TRBJ2-5, with 9 bases lining up with TRBD2. V was clipped by 6 bases and J by 4 bases; unmatched bases: 12. CDR3 length: 16 amino acids. CDR1 is SNHLY, CDR2 FYNNEI, per germline. The CDR3 is CASRATGRGGRETQYF. The CDR3 DNA reads TGTGCCAGCAGGGCAACTGGGCGGGGGGGCCGAGAGACCCAGTACTTC.

This clone has just a few counts. The chain combines TRBV5-4 with TRBJ1-1; no reliable D call. Trimming took 0 bases from V and 4 from J, leaving 7 bases between them. The CDR3 has 13 residues. Germline V gene sequence: CDR1 SGHNT, CDR2 YYREEE (reference sequence). As DNA, the CDR3 is TGTGCCAGCAGCTTGGACTTTGGCACTGAAGCTTTCTTT. It specifies CASSLDFGTEAFF.

The chain is built from TRBV19 and TRBJ2-2; 7 nucleotides agree with TRBD2. Germline-derived CDR1 and CDR2 are LNHDA and SQIVND (reference sequence). The CDR3 has 15 residues. J was trimmed by 5 bases and V by 6 bases; bases with no gene match: 9. The CDR3 spells CASRVVGGGTGELFF. CDR3 in DNA: TGTGCCAGTAGAGTGGTGGGGGGGGGAACCGGGGAGCTGTTTTTT.

In DNA form, the CDR3 reads TGTGCCAGCAGCTGGGGACAGGGTGGTATCACTGAAGCTTTCTTT. Residues: CASSWGQGGITEAFF. The chain combines TRBV7-2 with TRBJ1-1; 9 bases fit TRBD1. Germline assignment: CDR1 SGHTA and CDR2 FQGNSA. The CDR3 extends over 15 amino acids. V lost 4 bases, J lost 4 bases, and 7 bases stayed unmatched.

This chain uses TRBV4-1 with TRBJ1-1, with D possibly being TRBD1 (6 bases). CDR3 length equals 17 residues. The V end lost 1 base, the J end lost 0 bases, and 15 bases lay between the germline ends. CDR1 is MGHRA, CDR2 YSYEKL, per germline. CDR3 sequence reads: CASSQGQARRMNTEAFF. CDR3 in DNA: TGCGCCAGCAGCCAAGGACAGGCCAGAAGGATGAACACTGAAGCTTTCTTT.

This clone appeared a single time. The genes are TRBV6-5 and TRBJ1-4; D may be TRBD1 (5 bases). Trimming shortened V by 6 bases and J by 8 bases, and 16 bases separated the two germline ends. The CDR3 has 14 amino acids. Germline CDR1 MNHEY, CDR2 SVGAGI. CDR3 sequence reads: CASRSSGEGEKLFF. The CDR3 DNA reads as TGTGCCAGCAGGTCTAGCGGGGAGGGGGAAAAACTGTTTTTT.

CDR3 nucleotides: TGTGCCAGTAGCCTACAGGGTCGGGGCACTGAAGCTTTCTTT. Translating it yields CASSLQGRGTEAFF. The rearrangement links TRBV19 to TRBJ1-1; tentative D call: TRBD1 (6 bases). The CDR3 consists of 14 residues. Per germline, CDR1 LNHDA and CDR2 SQIVND (reference sequence). Trimming cost V 6 bases and J 4 bases, with 15 bases left between them.

Here the CDR3 DNA reads TGTGCCAGCAGCCCCGGGACAGGGGGCTTGAGTAGGGAGACCCAGTACTTC. Protein sequence: CASSPGTGGLSRETQYF. The chain couples TRBV14 to TRBJ2-5; 12 nucleotides agree with TRBD1. Germline CDR1 reads SGHDN; CDR2 reads FVKESK. Losses at the gene ends were 4 bases for V and 5 bases for J; bases not matched to a gene: 11. This CDR3 contains 17 residues.

The J gene is TRBJ2-5, the V gene TRBV5-4; 8 bases are shared with TRBD1. The CDR3 contains 13 residues. Germline trimming cut 6 bases from V and 5 bases from J; bases unmatched to any gene: 6. Germline V gives CDR1 SGHNT, CDR2 YYREEE (reference sequence). The CDR3 bases are TGTGCCAGCAACCCAGGGGGCGGGGAGACCCAGTACTTC. This encodes CASNPGGGETQYF.

The chain employs TRBV7-6 and TRBJ2-7, with 9 bases fitting TRBD1. This CDR3 comprises 14 residues. Per germline, CDR1 SGHVS and CDR2 FNYEAQ. Trimming at V came to 5 bases and at J to 2 bases, leaving 4 bases not matched to a gene. The CDR3 loop is CASSAGTGPYEQYF. DNA of the CDR3: TGTGCCAGCAGCGCCGGGACAGGGCCCTACGAGCAGTACTTC. Based on the CDR3 plus reference TRBV7-6 and TRBJ2-7, the full variable domain is GAGVSQSPRYKVTKRGQDVALRCDPISGHVSLYWYRQALGQGPEFLTYFNYEAQQDKSGLPNDRFSAERPEGSISTLTIQRTEQRDSAMYRCASSAGTGPYEQYFGPGTRLTVT.

This clone came up a few times. The V and J genes are TRBV4-3 and TRBJ1-1; no clear D gene. Germline V gene data show CDR1 as LGHNA and CDR2 as YSLEER. V lost 1 base and J lost 3, with 6 bases in between. CDR3 length: 13 residues. The CDR3 protein is CASSQAGYTEAFF. The CDR3 DNA reads as TGCGCCAGCAGCCAAGCGGGGTACACTGAAGCTTTCTTT.

The table lists this clone with a few counts. The chain uses TRBV9 and TRBJ2-7, with D possibly TRBD2 on 5 matching bases. Germline CDR1 reads SGDLS; CDR2 reads YYNGEE. The CDR3 length is 14 residues. Between the trimmed V and J ends, which lost 4 bases and 7 bases, there was a span of 18 bases. The CDR3 region has the DNA TGTGCCAGCAGCCCGCCACTAGGAACAGAAGAGCAGTACTTC. This gives the protein CASSPPLGTEEQYF.

The chain couples TRBV28 to TRBJ2-1, with D perhaps matching TRBD1 (5 bases). V dropped 3 bases and J dropped 7 bases, with 16 bases sitting between them. The germline gives CDR1 MDHEN, CDR2 SYDVKM. The CDR3 length is 15 residues. CDR3 in amino acids: CASSFLGAKWNEQFF. The CDR3 DNA sequence: TGTGCCAGCAGTTTTCTAGGGGCGAAGTGGAATGAGCAGTTCTTC.

The gene calls are TRBV9 and TRBJ1-2, with 9 bases lining up with TRBD1. CDR3 length: 14 amino acids. Germline-derived CDR1 and CDR2 are SGDLS and YYNGEE. The junction had 8 bases not matched to a gene; V was cut back by 4 bases and J by 7 bases. The CDR3 spells CASSSTQGAGGYTF. The DNA of the CDR3 is TGTGCCAGCAGCTCTACACAGGGGGCGGGTGGCTACACCTTC.

The V call is TRBV15, the J call TRBJ1-4; 9 bases line up with TRBD1. Germline lookup yields CDR1 LNHNV and CDR2 YYDKDF (reference sequence). The CDR3 has 16 residues. The trim removed 3 bases at V and 3 bases at J, leaving 5 bases unmatched. In DNA form, the CDR3 reads TGTGCCACCAGCAGGGAAGACAGGGGGGCTAATGAAAAACTGTTTTTT. This codes for CATSREDRGANEKLFF.

This clone came up a few times. The V and J genes are TRBV30 and TRBJ2-2; D is perhaps TRBD1 (5 bases). The CDR3 is 14 residues long. V lost 3 bases to trimming and J lost 4 bases, with 12 bases between them. The V gene's germline CDR1 is GTSNPN and CDR2 SVGIG (reference sequence). CDR3 in amino acids: CAWRTWGRTGELFF. CDR3 in DNA: TGTGCCTGGAGGACGTGGGGCCGCACCGGGGAGCTGTTTTTT.

This clone showed up just a few times. The chain is built from TRBV7-6 and TRBJ1-1; D is ambiguous. This CDR3 is 13 amino acids long. Deletions cut 5 bases from V and 1 base from J, with 8 bases between. Germline CDR1 reads SGHVS; CDR2 reads FNYEAQ. The CDR3 sequence is CASSPNRNTEAFF. CDR3 nucleotide sequence: TGTGCCAGCAGCCCAAACAGGAACACTGAAGCTTTCTTT.

The V and J genes are TRBV20-1 and TRBJ2-1, with D possibly TRBD2 on 7 matching bases. The CDR3 is made up of 11 amino acids. Trimming took 3 bases from V and 9 from J, leaving 9 bases between them. Germline V gene data show CDR1 as DFQATT and CDR2 as SNEGSKA (reference sequence). The CDR3 DNA is TGCAGTGCTAGGAGGGGGGGTGAGCAGTTCTTC. Amino acid sequence: CSARRGGEQFF.

This clone was recorded once. This chain joins TRBV5-4 and TRBJ1-3, with D possibly being TRBD1 (6 bases). The CDR3 length is 18 residues. CDR1 SGHNT and CDR2 YYREEE come from the germline V gene (reference sequence). V was shortened by 1 base and J by 4 bases, with 21 bases between the two germline ends. The CDR3 protein is CASSLPPIGGAVGNTIYF. The CDR3 bases are TGTGCCAGCAGCTTGCCCCCAATTGGGGGCGCAGTAGGAAACACCATATATTTT.

The V gene is TRBV7-2, the J gene TRBJ2-3; 7 bases map to TRBD2. V lost 4 bases to trimming and J lost 2 bases; unmatched junction nucleotides: 3. The CDR3 length is 14 residues. Per the germline V gene, CDR1 is SGHTA and CDR2 is FQGNSA. The CDR3 region has the DNA TGTGCCAGCAGCTCCGGGGGGACCACAGATACGCAGTATTTT. Its protein product is CASSSGGTTDTQYF.

This clone has only one observation. The chain is built from TRBV29-1 and TRBJ1-1; TRBD1 matches 10 bases. The V segment lost 6 bases and the J segment 6 bases; nucleotides outside the gene matches: 4. CDR1 is SQVTM, CDR2 ANQGSEA, per germline. The CDR3 contains 12 residues. CDR3 nucleotides: TGCAGCGTCTGGGACAGGGGATCTGAAGCTTTCTTT. This codes for CSVWDRGSEAFF.